The 26 T cell receptor beta chains below were found in one sample sequenced in a study of blood T cell repertoires in COVID-19. TCRdb's copy holds only in-frame clones and misses some; the assay was immunoSEQ multiplex PCR. The data hold 250,000 or so clones, with 80% to 90% observed a single time. Sequenced: PBMCs or T cells enriched from blood (not recorded which). Receptors were obtained from a woman younger than 45 with acute COVID-19.

The chain carries TRBV12-3 or TRBV12-4 and TRBJ2-7, with D tentatively TRBD2 (6 bases). The ends were cut back, 1 base at V and 3 bases at J, with 7 bases in the middle. The CDR3 runs to 13 residues. The CDR3 DNA sequence: TGTGCCAGCAGTTTAGGGGGACTCTACGAGCAGTACTTC. Translation gives CASSLGGLYEQYF.

The V call is TRBV7-9, the J call TRBJ1-2; D might be TRBD1 (6 bases). This CDR3 is 14 amino acids long. Germline CDR1 is SEHNR and CDR2 is FQNEAQ (reference sequence). Trimming left V 6 bases short and J 6 bases short, with 17 bases between. CDR3 residues: CASSRSAGADGYTF. DNA for the CDR3: TGTGCCAGCAGTCGTAGTGCGGGGGCGGATGGCTACACCTTC.

The V gene is TRBV27, the J gene TRBJ2-7; 9 bases match TRBD1. The V segment lost 1 base and the J segment 2 bases; nucleotides outside the gene matches: 6. Germline CDR1 is MNHEY and CDR2 is SMNVEV (reference sequence). The CDR3 sequence is 16 residues long. The CDR3 DNA reads TGTGCCAGCAGTTTATTAGGGGACAGGGCTCCCTACGAGCAGTACTTC. Translation: CASSLLGDRAPYEQYF.

This clone was seen just once. V gene TRBV25-1 combines with J gene TRBJ1-1; a possible D gene is TRBD1 (6 bases). The CDR3 length is 14 residues. V was clipped by 3 bases and J by 6 bases, with 14 bases between them. Germline V lookup: CDR1 MGHDK, CDR2 SYGVNS. For the CDR3, the DNA is TGTGCCAGCAGTGAGGGGCAGCAGGGGCCTGAAGCTTTCTTT. Protein: CASSEGQQGPEAFF.

V usage is TRBV19 and J usage is TRBJ1-5; 7 nucleotides line up with TRBD1. V lost 5 bases and J lost 5; bases outside the gene matches: 21. The germline V gene has CDR1 LNHDA and CDR2 SQIVND (reference sequence). The CDR3 is 19 residues long. In DNA, the CDR3 is TGTGCCAGTAGTCTGACTTCACAGCCGGGACAGCCAGATGATCAGCCCCAGCATTTT. Translating it yields CASSLTSQPGQPDDQPQHF.

V and J are TRBV18 and TRBJ2-2; 7 bases are shared with TRBD2. The trim removed 2 bases at V and 2 bases at J, leaving 5 bases unmatched. Germline CDR1 reads KGHSH; CDR2 reads LQKENI. The CDR3 sequence is 16 residues long. The CDR3 bases are TGTGCCAGCTCACCAGGCGGGGGACGCAACACCGGGGAGCTGTTTTTT. Its translation: CASSPGGGRNTGELFF. The whole variable domain, filled in from reference TRBV18 and TRBJ2-2, reads NAGVMQNPRHLVRRRGQEARLRCSPMKGHSHVYWYRQLPEEGLKFMVYLQKENIIDESGMPKERFSAEFPKEGPSILRIQQVVRGDSAAYFCASSPGGGRNTGELFFGEGSRLTVL.

The chain carries TRBV19 and TRBJ1-1, with D maybe TRBD1 (6 bases). V lost 5 bases and J 4 bases, leaving 17 bases between the germline ends. CDR1 is LNHDA and CDR2 is SQIVND in the germline V gene (reference sequence). The CDR3 sequence is 15 residues long. The CDR3 region is CASSDNTGPATEAFF. CDR3 DNA: TGTGCCAGTAGTGACAACACAGGGCCGGCCACTGAAGCTTTCTTT.

This chain uses TRBV7-2 with TRBJ1-3; D might be TRBD1 (6 bases). CDR3 length: 16 amino acids. Germline CDR1 SGHTA, CDR2 FQGNSA. Trimming stripped 3 bases from V and 0 bases from J, with 12 bases between. The CDR3 here is CASSLQGTSSGNTIYF. CDR3 nucleotide sequence: TGTGCCAGCAGCTTGCAGGGGACGAGCTCTGGAAACACCATATATTTT.

The genes are TRBV5-1 and TRBJ1-1; the match to TRBD1 covers 7 bases. The CDR3 consists of 14 residues. The germline V gene has CDR1 SGHRS and CDR2 YFSETQ. The V and J ends lost 4 bases and 1 base, in that order; junction bases with no gene match: 4. CDR3 DNA sequence: TGCGCCAGCAGCGCCGGACAGGAGAACACTGAAGCTTTCTTT. Translation: CASSAGQENTEAFF.

The rearrangement links TRBV7-2 to TRBJ2-4, with D perhaps matching TRBD2 (5 bases). CDR1 and CDR2 from the germline V gene are SGHTA and FQGNSA. This CDR3 has 15 residues. V shed 1 base and J shed 2 bases, with 9 bases lying between them. CDR3: CASSLGGSSKNIQYF. CDR3 nucleotides: TGTGCCAGCAGCTTAGGTGGGAGCTCCAAAAACATTCAGTACTTC.

J is TRBJ2-7 and V is TRBV7-8; 8 positions match TRBD2. CDR3 length equals 16 residues. With 1 base clipped from V and 0 bases from J, the junction kept 5 bases outside the gene matches. Germline-derived CDR1 and CDR2 are SGHVS and FQNEAQ. The CDR3 DNA reads as TGTGCCAGCAGCTTAGGGGCGGGGGGACTCTCCTACGAGCAGTACTTC. It yields the protein CASSLGAGGLSYEQYF. The variable domain in full, with the rest retrieved from reference TRBV7-8 and TRBJ2-7, is GAGVSQSPRYKVAKRGQDVALRCDPISGHVSLFWYQQALGQGPEFLTYFQNEAQLDKSGLPSDRFFAERPEGSVSTLKIQRTQQEDSAVYLCASSLGAGGLSYEQYFGPGTRLTVT.

The CDR3 spells CAISEQGEDTQYF. The CDR3 nucleotides read TGTGCCATCAGTGAGCAGGGGGAAGATACGCAGTATTTT. This chain connects TRBV10-3 to TRBJ2-3; 7 nucleotides line up with TRBD1. Germline V lookup: CDR1 ENHRY, CDR2 SYGVKD. The CDR3 runs 13 residues. Unmatched junction bases numbered 1, after V lost 2 bases and J lost 5 bases.

This chain joins TRBV6-6 and TRBJ1-2; 12 bases fit TRBD1. Germline assignment: CDR1 MNHNY and CDR2 SVGAGI (reference sequence). The CDR3 loop spans 17 amino acids. After removal of 5 bases from V and 8 bases from J, the junction contained 15 bases not matched to a gene. This CDR3 reads CASSRDLGTGGFGGYTF. The CDR3 DNA follows: TGTGCCAGCAGTCGGGACCTCGGGACAGGGGGCTTCGGGGGCTACACCTTC.

The rearrangement joins TRBV6-5 to TRBJ1-5; D unclear. V was clipped by 1 base and J by 1 base, with 8 bases between them. The CDR3 is 15 amino acids. CDR1 and CDR2 from the germline V gene are MNHEY and SVGAGI. The CDR3 DNA is TGTGCCAGCAGTTACTTCGGGAAGAGCAATCAGCCCCAGCATTTT. This codes for CASSYFGKSNQPQHF.

About this clone itself: The identical CDR3 is also encoded by other nucleotide sequences in the sample. The DNA of the CDR3 is TGTGCCAGCTTCAGACAGGGCCAAGAGACCCAGTACTTC. Residues: CASFRQGQETQYF. The chain is built from TRBV18 and TRBJ2-5; TRBD1 aligns across 7 bases. Per the germline V gene, CDR1 is KGHSH and CDR2 is LQKENI. The CDR3 spans 13 residues. V was clipped by 7 bases and J by 1 base; unmatched bases: 3.

This chain joins TRBV6-5 and TRBJ1-2, with no clear D. V lost 0 bases to trimming and J lost 4 bases, with 6 bases between them. CDR3 length: 13 residues. Germline CDR1 and CDR2: MNHEY and SVGAGI. The CDR3 loop reads CASSYSSSYGYTF. CDR3 DNA: TGTGCCAGCAGTTACTCGTCCAGCTATGGCTACACCTTC.

The CDR3 protein is CASSPRLAGGYNEQFF. In DNA, the CDR3 is TGTGCCAGCAGCCCCAGACTAGCGGGGGGCTACAATGAGCAGTTCTTC. The chain joins TRBV9 to TRBJ2-1; TRBD2 aligns across 13 bases. The germline V gene has CDR1 SGDLS and CDR2 YYNGEE. V was clipped by 4 bases and J by 3 bases; unmatched bases: 4. This CDR3 has 16 residues.

With respect to this clone: Additional DNA sequences in this sample encode the identical CDR3. CDR3 in amino acids: CASSPGLGTDTQYF. The CDR3 coding sequence is TGCGCCAGCAGCCCTGGACTAGGTACAGATACGCAGTATTTT. The chain carries TRBV5-1 and TRBJ2-3; 7 bases are a match to TRBD2. Trimming cost V 4 bases and J 3 bases; bases outside gene matches: 5. There are 14 residues in the CDR3. Germline CDR1 is SGHRS and CDR2 is YFSETQ.

The chain combines TRBV10-3 with TRBJ2-7, with D perhaps matching TRBD2 (6 bases). Germline loops: CDR1 ENHRY, CDR2 SYGVKD. The CDR3 contains 14 residues. V shed 8 bases and J shed 2 bases, with 16 bases lying between them. The CDR3 protein is CAIGREDGAYEQYF. The CDR3 region has the DNA TGTGCCATCGGAAGGGAGGACGGAGCCTACGAGCAGTACTTC.

The J gene is TRBJ2-7, the V gene TRBV4-3; D possibly corresponds to TRBD1 (5 bases). The V and J ends lost 0 bases and 2 bases respectively, with 14 bases between them. The length of the CDR3 is 16 residues. The germline V gene has CDR1 LGHNA and CDR2 YSLEER. The CDR3: CASSQDRGRAPYEQYF. CDR3 in DNA: TGCGCCAGCAGCCAAGATAGGGGCAGGGCCCCCTACGAGCAGTACTTC.

The genes are TRBV7-9 and TRBJ1-2; D might be TRBD1 (6 bases). The V gene lost 5 bases and the J gene lost 2 bases, with 12 bases spanning the gap. In germline, CDR1 is SEHNR, CDR2 FQNEAQ (reference sequence). The CDR3 sequence is 14 residues long. The CDR3, as DNA: TGTGCCAGCAGCCGGGACAACAGGAACTATGGCTACACCTTC. This sequence encodes CASSRDNRNYGYTF.

The chain carries TRBV27 and TRBJ1-2; 7 bases agree with TRBD1. The V segment lost 5 bases and the J segment 4 bases; nucleotides outside the gene matches: 13. This CDR3 has 16 residues. CDR1 is MNHEY, CDR2 SMNVEV, per germline (reference sequence). The CDR3, as DNA: TGTGCCAGCAGTATATACCCCGGGACAGACTTCTATGGCTACACCTTC. Translating gives CASSIYPGTDFYGYTF.

The rearrangement joins TRBV7-2 to TRBJ2-2; 8 nucleotides line up with TRBD1. J gave up 4 bases and V 5 bases, and 6 bases lay outside the gene matches. This CDR3 is 15 amino acids long. Germline lookup yields CDR1 SGHTA and CDR2 FQGNSA. Here the CDR3 DNA reads TGTGCCAGCAGCACTAGACAGGGGCGCACCGGGGAGCTGTTTTTT. Its protein is CASSTRQGRTGELFF. The full variable domain, with the rest looked up from reference TRBV7-2 and TRBJ2-2, is GAGVSQSPSNKVTEKGKDVELRCDPISGHTALYWYRQSLGQGLEFLIYFQGNSAPDKSGLPSDRFSAERTGGSVSTLTIQRTQQEDSAVYLCASSTRQGRTGELFFGEGSRLTVL.

J is TRBJ1-1 and V is TRBV5-1; D not resolved. V was shortened by 1 base and J by 0 bases, with 4 bases between the two germline ends. CDR1 and CDR2 from the germline V gene are SGHRS and YFSETQ. The CDR3 runs to 13 residues. Here the CDR3 reads CASSLSLNTEAFF. The CDR3 DNA is TGCGCCAGCAGCTTGAGCTTGAACACTGAAGCTTTCTTT.

This clone was picked up a small number of times. This sequence joins TRBV7-2 and TRBJ2-3; D might be TRBD1 (5 bases). This CDR3 has 14 amino acids. The V gene lost 5 bases and the J gene lost 0 bases, with 9 bases spanning the gap. Germline lookup yields CDR1 SGHTA and CDR2 FQGNSA. CDR3 residues: CASSAGPSTDTQYF. Here the CDR3 DNA reads TGTGCCAGCAGCGCAGGGCCTAGCACAGATACGCAGTATTTT.

J is TRBJ2-7 and V is TRBV2; D may be TRBD1 (7 bases). Germline values: CDR1 SNHLY, CDR2 FYNNEI. V was pared by 6 bases and J by 5 bases, with 11 bases between. The CDR3 is made up of 12 amino acids. The CDR3 DNA sequence: TGTGCCAGCAGGCGGGACAGCCACGAGCAGTACTTC. Translating it yields CASRRDSHEQYF.